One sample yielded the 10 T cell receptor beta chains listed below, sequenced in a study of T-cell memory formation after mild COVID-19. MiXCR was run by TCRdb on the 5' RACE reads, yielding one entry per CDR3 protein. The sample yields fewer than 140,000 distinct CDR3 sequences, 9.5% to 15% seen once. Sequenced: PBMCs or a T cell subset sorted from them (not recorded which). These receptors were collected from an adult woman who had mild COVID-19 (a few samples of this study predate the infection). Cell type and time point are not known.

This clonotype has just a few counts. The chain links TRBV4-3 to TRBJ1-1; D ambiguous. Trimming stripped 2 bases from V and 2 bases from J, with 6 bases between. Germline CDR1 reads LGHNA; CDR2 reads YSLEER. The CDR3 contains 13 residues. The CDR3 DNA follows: TGCGCCAGCAGCCAATCAGGTAACACTGAAGCTTTCTTT. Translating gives CASSQSGNTEAFF.

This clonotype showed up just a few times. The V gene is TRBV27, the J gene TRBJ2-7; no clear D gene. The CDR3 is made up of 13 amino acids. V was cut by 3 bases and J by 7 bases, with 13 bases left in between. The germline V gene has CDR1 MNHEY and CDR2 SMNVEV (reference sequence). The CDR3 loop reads CASSFERLGEQYF. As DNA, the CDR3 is TGTGCCAGCAGTTTCGAACGACTTGGGGAGCAGTACTTC.

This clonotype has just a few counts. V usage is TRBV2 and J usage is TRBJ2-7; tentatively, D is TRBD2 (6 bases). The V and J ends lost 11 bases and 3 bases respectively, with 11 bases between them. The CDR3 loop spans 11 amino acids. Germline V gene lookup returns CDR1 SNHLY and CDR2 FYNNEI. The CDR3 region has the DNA TGTGCCGCGGGGCGGGGCTACGAGCAGTACTTC. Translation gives CAAGRGYEQYF.

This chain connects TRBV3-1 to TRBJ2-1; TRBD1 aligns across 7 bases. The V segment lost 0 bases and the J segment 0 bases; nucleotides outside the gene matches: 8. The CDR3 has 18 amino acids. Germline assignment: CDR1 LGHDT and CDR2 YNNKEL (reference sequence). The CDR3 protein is CASSQDLSTGSSYNEQFF. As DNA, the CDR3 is TGTGCCAGCAGCCAAGATCTCTCGACAGGGAGCTCCTACAATGAGCAGTTCTTC.

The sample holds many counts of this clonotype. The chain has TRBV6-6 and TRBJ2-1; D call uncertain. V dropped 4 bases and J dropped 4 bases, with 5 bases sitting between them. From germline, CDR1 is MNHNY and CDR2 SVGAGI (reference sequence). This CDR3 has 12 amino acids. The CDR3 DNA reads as TGTGCCAGCAGTTTATTATACAATGAGCAGTTCTTC. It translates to CASSLLYNEQFF.

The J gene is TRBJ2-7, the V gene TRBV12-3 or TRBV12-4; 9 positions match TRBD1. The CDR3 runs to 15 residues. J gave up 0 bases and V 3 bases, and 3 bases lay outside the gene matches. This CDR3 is CASSFATGGSYEQYF. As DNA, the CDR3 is TGTGCCAGCAGTTTCGCGACAGGGGGCTCCTACGAGCAGTACTTC.

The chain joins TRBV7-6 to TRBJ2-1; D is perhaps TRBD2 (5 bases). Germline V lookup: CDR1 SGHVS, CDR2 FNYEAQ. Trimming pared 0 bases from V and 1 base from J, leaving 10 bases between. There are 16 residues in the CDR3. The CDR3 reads CASSLAGEGSYNEQFF. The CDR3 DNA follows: TGTGCCAGCAGCTTAGCGGGAGAAGGATCCTACAATGAGCAGTTCTTC. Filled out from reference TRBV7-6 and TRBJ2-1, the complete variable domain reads GAGVSQSPRYKVTKRGQDVALRCDPISGHVSLYWYRQALGQGPEFLTYFNYEAQQDKSGLPNDRFSAERPEGSISTLTIQRTEQRDSAMYRCASSLAGEGSYNEQFFGPGTRLTVL.

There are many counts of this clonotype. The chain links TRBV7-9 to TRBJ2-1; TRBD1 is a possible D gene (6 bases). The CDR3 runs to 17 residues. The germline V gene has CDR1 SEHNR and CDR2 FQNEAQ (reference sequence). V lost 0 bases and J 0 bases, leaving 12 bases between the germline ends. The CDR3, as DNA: TGTGCCAGCAGCTTAGCCCACAGGGAGCTCTCCTACAATGAGCAGTTCTTC. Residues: CASSLAHRELSYNEQFF.

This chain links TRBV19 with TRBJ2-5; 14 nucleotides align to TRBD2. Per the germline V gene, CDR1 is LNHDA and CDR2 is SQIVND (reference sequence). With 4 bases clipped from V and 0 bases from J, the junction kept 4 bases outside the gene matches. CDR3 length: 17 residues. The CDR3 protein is CASSTWTSGGYQETQYF. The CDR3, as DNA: TGTGCCAGTAGTACGTGGACTAGCGGGGGGTACCAAGAGACCCAGTACTTC.

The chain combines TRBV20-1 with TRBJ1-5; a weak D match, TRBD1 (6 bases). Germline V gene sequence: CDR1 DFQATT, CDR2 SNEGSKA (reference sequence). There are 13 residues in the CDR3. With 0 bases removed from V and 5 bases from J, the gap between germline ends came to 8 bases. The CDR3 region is CSAREPGDQPQHF. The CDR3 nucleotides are TGCAGTGCTAGAGAACCAGGGGATCAGCCCCAGCATTTT.